The clone carrying this TCR beta chain was observed a few times. Its antigen is not identified. Trimming left V 5 bases short and J 5 bases short, with 16 bases between. Germline loops: CDR1 MNHEY, CDR2 SVGAGI. The CDR3 spans 15 residues. Authors of the study amplified TCR beta CDR3 regions from RNA transcripts. First-round RT-PCR with HTBI primers amplified the TCR CDR3 region. TCRdb redid the calling of the multiplex PCR reads with MiXCR, one entry per CDR3 protein. The sample carries 750,000 to 950,000 distinct CDR3 sequences, more than 30% recorded once. The data stem from a study of T cells in Graves' hyperthyroidism and ophthalmopathy. Overall study results and limits: The blood repertoire included most of the expanded thyroid clonotypes above 0.001. In simple terms, a model built on 13 V-J features told ophthalmopathy apart from stable hyperthyroidism.

Pregnant or lactating patients were excluded, as were those with uncontrolled infection or other autoimmune disease. Together with thyroid ultrasound, orbital computed tomography, serum thyroxine and TRAb, clinical symptoms were used for diagnoses. The source is a man in his late teens or twenties with Graves' hyperthyroidism. Sequencing was done on a sample of blood. V and J are TRBV6-5 and TRBJ1-5; D may be TRBD1 (5 bases). The CDR3 DNA follows: TGTGCCAGCAGTGAAGCGGCAGGGCGAGATCAGCCCCAGCATTTT. It codes for CASSEAAGRDQPQHF.